These 8 T cell receptor beta chains were all obtained from the same sample, sequenced in a study of OX40 agonist ivuxolimab in advanced cancers. The library was built by means of the immunoSEQ multiplex PCR assay. TCRdb re-hosts the immuneACCESS table, in-frame sequences only. Its copies lack some clones; in the studies checked, an unresolved V gene accounts for under half of them, and the cause for the rest is not known. Counted in this sample were about 110,000 clones; 89% of them appeared once. 0.27% of the sample comes from the top ten. Sequencing used CD4+ or CD8+ T cells sorted from blood, obtained in a trial of the OX40 agonist ivuxolimab. The receptors were sampled from an adult with an advanced solid tumor such as melanoma, head and neck, liver or kidney cancer.

The rearrangement links TRBV5-4 to TRBJ1-4, with TRBD1 identical over 9 bases. Germline CDR1 is SGHNT and CDR2 is YYREEE (reference sequence). V trimming: 4 bases; J trimming: 8 bases; junction bases outside the gene matches: 3. The CDR3 runs to 13 residues. Here the CDR3 DNA reads TGTGCCAGCAGCAGGACAGGGGACGAAAAACTGTTTTTT. Translated, it gives CASSRTGDEKLFF.

The chain carries TRBV5-1 and TRBJ2-7; 9 bases align to TRBD2. V lost 0 bases and J lost 0; bases outside the gene matches: 7. The CDR3 is 17 residues long. Per germline, CDR1 SGHRS and CDR2 YFSETQ. CDR3 sequence (DNA): TGCGCCAGCAGCTTGGCCGGACTAGCGCAGAGCTCCTACGAGCAGTACTTC. Translation gives CASSLAGLAQSSYEQYF.

The rearrangement uses TRBV2 and TRBJ1-4; D is ambiguous. Germline CDR1 reads SNHLY; CDR2 reads FYNNEI. The ends were cut back, 2 bases at V and 10 bases at J, with 11 bases in the middle. The CDR3 extends over 13 amino acids. CDR3 in amino acids: CASSESRIGKLFF. CDR3 in DNA: TGTGCCAGCAGTGAATCGAGGATAGGAAAACTGTTTTTT.

Comments on this clone: The junction departs from germline at one end; a sequencing error may be responsible. The J gene is TRBJ1-3, the V gene TRBV19, with D possibly being TRBD1 (6 bases). Germline V CDR1 and CDR2: LNHDA, SQIVND (reference sequence). This CDR3 is 15 amino acids long. CDR3 sequence (DNA): TGTGCCAGTAGCATAGGACAGCCTAAAGGAAACACCATATATTTT. The encoded protein is CASSIGQPKGNTIYF.

This clone came up once. The CDR3 sequence is CASSLDRDQETQYF. CDR3 in DNA: TGTGCCAGCAGCCTCGACAGGGATCAAGAGACCCAGTACTTC. The chain employs TRBV7-3 and TRBJ2-5, with 7 bases that match TRBD1. Germline V gene data show CDR1 as SGHTA and CDR2 as FQGTGA. V shed 5 bases, J shed 2 bases, and the junction held 5 bases outside the gene matches. This CDR3 is built from 14 residues.

The V and J genes are TRBV27 and TRBJ1-4; D is perhaps TRBD1 (5 bases). The CDR3 has 19 amino acids. CDR1 MNHEY and CDR2 SMNVEV come from the germline V gene (reference sequence). Trimming took off 7 bases at V and 6 bases at J, with 30 bases between the two ends. Here the CDR3 reads CASTKSRGNALPEDEKLFF. DNA of the CDR3: TGTGCCAGCACCAAATCTAGGGGCAATGCGCTTCCTGAAGATGAAAAACTGTTTTTT.

The chain links TRBV19 to TRBJ1-5; 7 bases align to TRBD1. Germline V lookup: CDR1 LNHDA, CDR2 SQIVND (reference sequence). Trimming cost V 7 bases and J 5 bases; bases outside gene matches: 11. The CDR3 has 15 residues. Here the CDR3 reads CASTEQGTSHQPQHF. CDR3 nucleotide sequence: TGTGCCAGTACCGAACAGGGGACCAGCCATCAGCCCCAGCATTTT.

This clone was seen only once. V gene TRBV19 combines with J gene TRBJ1-2; the match to TRBD1 covers 7 bases. V gave up 3 bases and J gave up 7 bases; unmatched junction bases: 5. This CDR3 contains 13 residues. The germline V gene has CDR1 LNHDA and CDR2 SQIVND (reference sequence). CDR3 sequence reads: CASSIEGAGGYTF. In nucleotides, the CDR3 is TGTGCCAGTAGTATCGAGGGGGCAGGTGGCTACACCTTC.